This TCR beta chain derives from a study of blood T cells in healthy people across ages. Study findings and constraints: Naive T cell percentage strongly correlated with TCR beta diversity. Per million T cells, the diversity of TCR beta decreased roughly linearly as age advanced. The unknown donor CMV status may have confounded expanded clonotype changes.

Isolating PBMCs gave at least 6.5 million of these cells per sample. It was with a sample-barcoded 5' primer and a J-beta primer mix that a second PCR of about 6 to 12 cycles was run. TCRdb called the 5' RACE reads again in MiXCR, with one record for every CDR3 protein. The sample has approximately 800,000 distinct CDR3 sequences, roughly three fifths seen once. Germline CDR1 and CDR2: MNHNY and SVGAGI (reference sequence). This CDR3 has 15 amino acids. Unmatched junction bases numbered 3, after V lost 0 bases and J lost 2 bases. This clonotype appeared a few times. Its cognate antigen is unknown. The rearrangement joins TRBV6-6 to TRBJ2-5; TRBD1 agrees at 7 bases. The sequence derives from a man aged 35 to 55 in good health. The specimen sequenced was blood. CDR3 amino acids: CASSYSGTEQETQYF. The DNA of the CDR3 is TGTGCCAGCAGTTACTCCGGGACAGAACAAGAGACCCAGTACTTC.